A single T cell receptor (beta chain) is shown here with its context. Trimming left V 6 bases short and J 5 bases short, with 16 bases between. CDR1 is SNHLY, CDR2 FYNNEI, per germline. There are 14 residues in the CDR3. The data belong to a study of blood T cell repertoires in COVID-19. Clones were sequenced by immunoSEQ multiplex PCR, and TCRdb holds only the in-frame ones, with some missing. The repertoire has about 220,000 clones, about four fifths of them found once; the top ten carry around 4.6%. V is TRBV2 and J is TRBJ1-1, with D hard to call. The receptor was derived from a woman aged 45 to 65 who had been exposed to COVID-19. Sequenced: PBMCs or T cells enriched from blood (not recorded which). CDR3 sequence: CASSLGLTGTEAFF. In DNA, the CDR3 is TGTGCCAGCAGCCTCGGCCTGACTGGGACTGAAGCTTTCTTT.